Listed here are 5 T cell receptor beta chains from one sample, sequenced in a study of cytomegalovirus exposure and HLA in healthy donors. This PCR relied on a set of 60 Vbeta primers and 13 Jbeta primers. Libraries were prepared by immunoSEQ multiplex PCR; TCRdb keeps only in-frame clonotypes and omits some of them. The table includes fewer than 95,000 clones, under 85% detected once. Sample: PBMCs. Receptors originate from a woman in her thirties or forties in good health and CMV-seropositive.

This clone occurred once. The junction does not match germline at one end; this may be a read error. This rearrangement joins TRBV5-4 to TRBJ2-1; a possible D gene is TRBD1 (6 bases). Germline V gene lookup returns CDR1 SGHNT and CDR2 YYREEE (reference sequence). The CDR3 runs 12 residues. The CDR3 loop reads CASSFRDRWGIF. Here the CDR3 DNA reads TGTGCCAGCAGCTTCCGAGACAGGTGGGGCATCTTC.

The chain links TRBV20-1 to TRBJ2-7, with D perhaps TRBD1 (6 bases). CDR3 length equals 11 residues. V was trimmed by 5 bases and J by 5 bases, leaving 10 bases between them. Germline lookup yields CDR1 DFQATT and CDR2 SNEGSKA (reference sequence). The CDR3 DNA reads as TGCAGTGCTGCGCAGGGGAACGAGCAGTACTTC. Its protein product is CSAAQGNEQYF.

This clone was observed a few times. The CDR3 nucleotides are TGTGCCAGCAGCTTAGTTGGGACAGGTCGGGACACTGAAGCTTTCTTT. Its protein is CASSLVGTGRDTEAFF. The V and J genes are TRBV7-2 and TRBJ1-1, with 8 bases fitting TRBD1. The V gene's germline CDR1 is SGHTA and CDR2 FQGNSA. V shed 1 base, J shed 3 bases, and the junction held 7 bases outside the gene matches. There are 16 residues in the CDR3.

This chain joins TRBV15 and TRBJ2-1; 10 bases line up with TRBD2. V was clipped by 3 bases and J by 7 bases; unmatched bases: 6. The CDR3 covers 15 residues. Germline CDR1 is LNHNV and CDR2 is YYDKDF (reference sequence). The CDR3 loop reads CATSSSGRAFNEQFF. The CDR3, as DNA: TGTGCCACCAGCAGCAGCGGGAGGGCCTTTAATGAGCAGTTCTTC.

This rearrangement joins TRBV28 to TRBJ2-7, with D perhaps matching TRBD2 (6 bases). Looked up from germline, CDR1 is MDHEN and CDR2 is SYDVKM. Trimming shortened V by 0 bases and J by 0 bases, and 9 bases separated the two germline ends. The CDR3 totals 15 residues. The CDR3: CASSLWRGDSYEQYF. The CDR3 DNA follows: TGTGCCAGCAGTTTATGGCGGGGCGACTCCTACGAGCAGTACTTC.